The rows below give T cell receptor beta chains drawn from one sample of a study of human T cells and chemical hapten exposure. One entry per CDR3 protein results from TCRdb running MiXCR on the 5' RACE reads. The sample comprises 110,000 or so distinct CDR3 sequences, around 20% of which are singletons, and approximately 2.8% rests with the top ten. The receptors shown here come from a human donor in good health. CDR3s include the opening cysteine and the closing phenylalanine or tryptophan. Fields, in order: CDR3 DNA, CDR3 protein, V gene, J gene, D gene, clone size. D genes are given only for firm matches. Clone sizes are given selectively: once, few, many, or a class where the clone is expanded.

DNA: TGTGCCAGCTCACCAGACATGGGCGGGACAGCCCAATACAATGAGCAGTTCTTC
CDR3: CASSPDMGGTAQYNEQFF
V: TRBV18
J: TRBJ2-1
D: .
size: few

DNA: TGTGCCAGCAGCATTACAGGGTCGAACACTGAAGCTTTCTTT
CDR3: CASSITGSNTEAFF
V: TRBV3-1
J: TRBJ1-1
D: .
size: .

DNA: TGTGCCAGCAGCTTATTCTCTGGGGCCAACGTCCTGACTTTC
CDR3: CASSLFSGANVLTF
V: TRBV7-2
J: TRBJ2-6
D: .
size: many

DNA: TGTGCCAGCAGTTACCGGTATCGGACGGACAGGGACAATGAGCAGTTCTTC
CDR3: CASSYRYRTDRDNEQFF
V: TRBV6-5
J: TRBJ2-1
D: TRBD1
size: few

DNA: TGTGCCAGCTTTGGGGGGGGTACCAGCACAGATACGCAGTATTTT
CDR3: CASFGGGTSTDTQYF
V: TRBV6-2/TRBV6-3
J: TRBJ2-3
D: TRBD2
size: .

DNA: TGCAGTGCTAGAGAAGGTGGACTAGCGGTATTCTACGAGCAGTACTTC
CDR3: CSAREGGLAVFYEQYF
V: TRBV20-1
J: TRBJ2-7
D: TRBD2
size: .

DNA: TGCGCCAGCAGCCAAGATAGGGGGGGGAAGGGGGCGCGGACTTATGGCTACACCTTC
CDR3: CASSQDRGGKGARTYGYTF
V: TRBV4-1
J: TRBJ1-2
D: TRBD1
size: few

DNA: TGCGCCAGCAGCCAAGATCCGGGCAGTAATGAAAAACTGTTTTTT
CDR3: CASSQDPGSNEKLFF
V: TRBV4-1
J: TRBJ1-4
D: .
size: few

DNA: TGTGCCAGCAGCGAACAGGGAGGCGGGGGAGAGACCCAGTACTTC
CDR3: CASSEQGGGGETQYF
V: TRBV9
J: TRBJ2-5
D: .
size: few

DNA: TGTGCCTGGAACCCGGGGACAGGGAGTACCTACGAGCAGTACTTC
CDR3: CAWNPGTGSTYEQYF
V: TRBV30
J: TRBJ2-7
D: TRBD1
size: .